The clone carrying this T cell receptor beta chain occurred a few times. The data were taken from a study of Graves' ophthalmopathy and Graves' hyperthyroidism. Whole-study context: At the time of initial diagnosis and before any treatment, peripheral blood was collected.

Trimming removed 4 bases at V and 1 base at J, with 13 bases between. The germline V gene has CDR1 SGHDT and CDR2 YYEEEE. The CDR3 runs to 15 residues. RNA transcripts yielded amplified TCR beta CDR3 regions. Following a first-round RT-PCR that used HTBI primers, a second-round multiplex PCR was carried out. In TCRdb, the multiplex PCR reads were re-called with MiXCR into one record per CDR3 protein. The table lists about 390,000 distinct CDR3 sequences, approximately 15% of them singletons. Sample: peripheral blood. V usage is TRBV5-6 and J usage is TRBJ2-3, with D possibly TRBD2 on 7 matching bases. This clonotype was sampled from a woman aged 18-35 years with stable Graves' hyperthyroidism. In nucleotides, the CDR3 is TGTGCCAGCAGCCCCTGGGGGGGCGGCACAGATACGCAGTATTTT. As protein: CASSPWGGGTDTQYF.